This entry concerns a single T cell receptor (beta chain). Its antigen is as yet unknown. The assay was immunoSEQ multiplex PCR, and TCRdb's table has in-frame clones only and misses some. The repertoire has 25,000 to 35,000 clones, under 90% of them found once; the top ten carry over 1.2%. The data derive from a study of multiple sclerosis patients with progressive multifocal leukoencephalopathy. General observations from the study: Clones expanded at PML were already present before and during natalizumab.

Trimming cost V 3 bases and J 3 bases; bases outside gene matches: 9. Germline CDR1 reads MGHRA; CDR2 reads YSYEKL. The CDR3 sequence is 17 residues long. Time point denoted: roughly 6 months of natalizumab therapy. Here the sequenced sample was PBMCs, taken from a patient treated with natalizumab. This sequence was found in a human donor with multiple sclerosis. This chain links TRBV4-1 with TRBJ1-5; 9 bases are shared with TRBD1. As DNA, the CDR3 is TGCGCCAGCAGCCACCTAGCCGGGACAGGGACCAATCAGCCCCAGCATTTT. Translated, it gives CASSHLAGTGTNQPQHF.